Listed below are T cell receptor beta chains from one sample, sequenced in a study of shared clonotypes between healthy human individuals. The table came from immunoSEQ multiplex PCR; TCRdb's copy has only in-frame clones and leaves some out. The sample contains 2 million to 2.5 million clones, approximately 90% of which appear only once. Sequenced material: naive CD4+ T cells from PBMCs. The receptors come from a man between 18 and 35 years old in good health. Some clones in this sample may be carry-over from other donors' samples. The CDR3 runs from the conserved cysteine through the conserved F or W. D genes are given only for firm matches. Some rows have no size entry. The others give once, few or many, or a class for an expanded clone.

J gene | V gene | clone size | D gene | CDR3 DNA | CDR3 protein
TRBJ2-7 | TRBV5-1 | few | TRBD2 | TGCGCCAGCGAGCGTTTAGCTGGCGGGGAGGGCGAGCAGTACTTC | CASERLAGGEGEQYF
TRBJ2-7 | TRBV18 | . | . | TGTGCCAGCTCACCTTCTCTAACTCGACCCGCCGAGCAGTACTTC | CASSPSLTRPAEQYF
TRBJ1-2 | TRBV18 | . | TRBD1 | TGTGCCAGCGCGGACAGGGGGCTTTCGGTAGCTAACTATGGCTACACCTTC | CASADRGLSVANYGYTF
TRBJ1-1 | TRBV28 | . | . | TGTGCCAGCGAACAGAACACTGAAGCTTTCTTT | CASEQNTEAFF
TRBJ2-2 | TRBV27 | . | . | TGTGCCAGCAGTTTCCTGGGCCCCGGGGAGCTGTTTTTT | CASSFLGPGELFF
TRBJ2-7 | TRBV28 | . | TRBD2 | TGTGCCAGCAGTTACGCTGGGAGGGAAGAGCAGTACTTC | CASSYAGREEQYF
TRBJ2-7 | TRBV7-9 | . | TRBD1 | TGTGCCAGCAGCGACGGGACAGAGGGCTCCTACGAGCAGTACTTC | CASSDGTEGSYEQYF
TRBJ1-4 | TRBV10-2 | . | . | TGCGCCAGCAACAGAGACGCAACTAATGAAAAACTGTTTTTT | CASNRDATNEKLFF
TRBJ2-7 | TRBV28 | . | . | TGTGCCAGCAGCGTAGGACCCACCTACGAGCAGTACTTC | CASSVGPTYEQYF
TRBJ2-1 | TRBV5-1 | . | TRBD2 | TGCGCCAGCAGCTCGCTTGGACTAGCGGGAGGGGAGCAGTTCTTC | CASSSLGLAGGEQFF
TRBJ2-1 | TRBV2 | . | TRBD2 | TGTGCCAGCAGTGTAAGCGGGATCCATGAGCAGTTCTTC | CASSVSGIHEQFF
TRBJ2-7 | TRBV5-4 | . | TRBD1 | TGTGCCAGCGGGAAACAGGGGGCGGGGGTCGAGCAGTACTTC | CASGKQGAGVEQYF
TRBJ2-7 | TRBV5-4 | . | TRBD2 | TGTGCCAGCAGCGCCGAAACCGGGACTAGGACCTACGAGCAGTACTTC | CASSAETGTRTYEQYF
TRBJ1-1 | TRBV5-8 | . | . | TGTGCCAGCAGCCCCCTAGGGACATTTGAAGCTTTCTTT | CASSPLGTFEAFF
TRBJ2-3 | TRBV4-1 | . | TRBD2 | TGCGCCAGCAGCCAAGGGAGCGGGAGGGGAGGGAGCACAGATACGCAGTATTTT | CASSQGSGRGGSTDTQYF
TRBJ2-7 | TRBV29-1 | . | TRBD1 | TGCAGCGTTGAGATAGGGGGCATGGGCTCCTACGAGCAGTACTTC | CSVEIGGMGSYEQYF
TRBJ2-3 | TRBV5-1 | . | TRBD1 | TGCGCCAGCAGCTCGGGACCCAGACAGGGCGGAACAGATACGCAGTATTTT | CASSSGPRQGGTDTQYF
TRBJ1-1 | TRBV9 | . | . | TGTGCCAGCAGCTCCGAGGGGGGCCGGACTGAAGCTTTCTTT | CASSSEGGRTEAFF
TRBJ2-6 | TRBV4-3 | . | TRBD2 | TGCGCCAGCAGCCAGAAGTTCAGCGGGAGGGGTTCTGGGGCCAACGTCCTGACTTTC | CASSQKFSGRGSGANVLTF
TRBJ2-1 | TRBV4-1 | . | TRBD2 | TGCGCCAGCAGCCAAGGGCGACTAGCGGGCTACAATGAGCAGTTCTTC | CASSQGRLAGYNEQFF
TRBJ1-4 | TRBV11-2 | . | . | TGTGCCAGCAGCTTAATGAGTGCGGGAGGGGAAAAACTGTTTTTT | CASSLMSAGGEKLFF
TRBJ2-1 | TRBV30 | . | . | TGTGCCTGGAGTGTGTCGGGCGGCAATGAGCAGTTCTTC | CAWSVSGGNEQFF
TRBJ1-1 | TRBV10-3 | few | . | TGTGCCATCAGAACAGACTCGAACACTGAAGCTTTCTTT | CAIRTDSNTEAFF
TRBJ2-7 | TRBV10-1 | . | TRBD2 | TGCGCCAGCAGTGCTGGGACTAGCGGGATGTTCTACGAGCAGTACTTC | CASSAGTSGMFYEQYF
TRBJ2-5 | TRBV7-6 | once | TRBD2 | TGTGCCAGCAGCTTAGGGACGGGAGGGGAGACCCAGTACTTC | CASSLGTGGETQYF
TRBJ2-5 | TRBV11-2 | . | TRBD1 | TGTGCCAGCAGCTTAGGTTACAGGGGTAGAGAGACCCAGTACTTC | CASSLGYRGRETQYF
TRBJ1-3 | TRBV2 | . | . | TGTGCCAGCAGTTTCGACCAGGGGAGCTTTGGAAACACCATATATTTT | CASSFDQGSFGNTIYF
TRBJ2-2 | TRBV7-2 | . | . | TGTGCCAGCAGCTTATTAGACACTTGGGTGAGCGGGGAGCTGTTTTTT | CASSLLDTWVSGELFF
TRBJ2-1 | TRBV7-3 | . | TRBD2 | TGTGCCAGCAGCTCTGGACTAGCGGGGGGCAATGAGCAGTTCTTC | CASSSGLAGGNEQFF
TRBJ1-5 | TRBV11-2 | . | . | TGTGCCAGCAGCCAAGCCCCTAGCAATCAGCCCCAGCATTTT | CASSQAPSNQPQHF
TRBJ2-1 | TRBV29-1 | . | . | TGCAGCGTTGGGGGACTCGCCTCGGTGGATGAGCAGTTCTTC | CSVGGLASVDEQFF
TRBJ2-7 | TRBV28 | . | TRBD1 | TGTGCCAGCAGTTTAGACAGGGGAACGGCCTACGAGCAGTACTTC | CASSLDRGTAYEQYF
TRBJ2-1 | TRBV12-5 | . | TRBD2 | TGTGCTAGTGGTTTGGCGCCACTAGCGGGAATCTACAATGAGCAGTTCTTC | CASGLAPLAGIYNEQFF
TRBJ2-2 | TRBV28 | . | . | TGTGCCAGCAGTTTGAATACCGGGGAGCTGTTTTTT | CASSLNTGELFF
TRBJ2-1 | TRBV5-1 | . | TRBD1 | TGCGCCAGCAGCAGTTTGACAGGGCTGGTCCACAATGAGCAGTTCTTC | CASSSLTGLVHNEQFF
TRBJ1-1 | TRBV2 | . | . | TGTGCCAGCAGTGAAACACGGCCGGGGACGAACACTGAAGCTTTCTTT | CASSETRPGTNTEAFF
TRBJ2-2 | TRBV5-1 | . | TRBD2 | TGCGCCAGCAGCTTGCTTGGTAGCGGGAGCACCGGGGAGCTGTTTTTT | CASSLLGSGSTGELFF
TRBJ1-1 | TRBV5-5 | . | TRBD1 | TGTGCCAGCAGTTCAACAGGGGGTGGGACTGAAGCTTTCTTT | CASSSTGGGTEAFF
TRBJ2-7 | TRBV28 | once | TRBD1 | TGTGCCAGCAGCGCCGGGACAGGGGGCTCCTACGAGCAGTACTTC | CASSAGTGGSYEQYF
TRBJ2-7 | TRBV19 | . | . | TGTGCCAGTAGTATGGTGGGTTCTGGGAGTCGGGAGCAGTACTTC | CASSMVGSGSREQYF